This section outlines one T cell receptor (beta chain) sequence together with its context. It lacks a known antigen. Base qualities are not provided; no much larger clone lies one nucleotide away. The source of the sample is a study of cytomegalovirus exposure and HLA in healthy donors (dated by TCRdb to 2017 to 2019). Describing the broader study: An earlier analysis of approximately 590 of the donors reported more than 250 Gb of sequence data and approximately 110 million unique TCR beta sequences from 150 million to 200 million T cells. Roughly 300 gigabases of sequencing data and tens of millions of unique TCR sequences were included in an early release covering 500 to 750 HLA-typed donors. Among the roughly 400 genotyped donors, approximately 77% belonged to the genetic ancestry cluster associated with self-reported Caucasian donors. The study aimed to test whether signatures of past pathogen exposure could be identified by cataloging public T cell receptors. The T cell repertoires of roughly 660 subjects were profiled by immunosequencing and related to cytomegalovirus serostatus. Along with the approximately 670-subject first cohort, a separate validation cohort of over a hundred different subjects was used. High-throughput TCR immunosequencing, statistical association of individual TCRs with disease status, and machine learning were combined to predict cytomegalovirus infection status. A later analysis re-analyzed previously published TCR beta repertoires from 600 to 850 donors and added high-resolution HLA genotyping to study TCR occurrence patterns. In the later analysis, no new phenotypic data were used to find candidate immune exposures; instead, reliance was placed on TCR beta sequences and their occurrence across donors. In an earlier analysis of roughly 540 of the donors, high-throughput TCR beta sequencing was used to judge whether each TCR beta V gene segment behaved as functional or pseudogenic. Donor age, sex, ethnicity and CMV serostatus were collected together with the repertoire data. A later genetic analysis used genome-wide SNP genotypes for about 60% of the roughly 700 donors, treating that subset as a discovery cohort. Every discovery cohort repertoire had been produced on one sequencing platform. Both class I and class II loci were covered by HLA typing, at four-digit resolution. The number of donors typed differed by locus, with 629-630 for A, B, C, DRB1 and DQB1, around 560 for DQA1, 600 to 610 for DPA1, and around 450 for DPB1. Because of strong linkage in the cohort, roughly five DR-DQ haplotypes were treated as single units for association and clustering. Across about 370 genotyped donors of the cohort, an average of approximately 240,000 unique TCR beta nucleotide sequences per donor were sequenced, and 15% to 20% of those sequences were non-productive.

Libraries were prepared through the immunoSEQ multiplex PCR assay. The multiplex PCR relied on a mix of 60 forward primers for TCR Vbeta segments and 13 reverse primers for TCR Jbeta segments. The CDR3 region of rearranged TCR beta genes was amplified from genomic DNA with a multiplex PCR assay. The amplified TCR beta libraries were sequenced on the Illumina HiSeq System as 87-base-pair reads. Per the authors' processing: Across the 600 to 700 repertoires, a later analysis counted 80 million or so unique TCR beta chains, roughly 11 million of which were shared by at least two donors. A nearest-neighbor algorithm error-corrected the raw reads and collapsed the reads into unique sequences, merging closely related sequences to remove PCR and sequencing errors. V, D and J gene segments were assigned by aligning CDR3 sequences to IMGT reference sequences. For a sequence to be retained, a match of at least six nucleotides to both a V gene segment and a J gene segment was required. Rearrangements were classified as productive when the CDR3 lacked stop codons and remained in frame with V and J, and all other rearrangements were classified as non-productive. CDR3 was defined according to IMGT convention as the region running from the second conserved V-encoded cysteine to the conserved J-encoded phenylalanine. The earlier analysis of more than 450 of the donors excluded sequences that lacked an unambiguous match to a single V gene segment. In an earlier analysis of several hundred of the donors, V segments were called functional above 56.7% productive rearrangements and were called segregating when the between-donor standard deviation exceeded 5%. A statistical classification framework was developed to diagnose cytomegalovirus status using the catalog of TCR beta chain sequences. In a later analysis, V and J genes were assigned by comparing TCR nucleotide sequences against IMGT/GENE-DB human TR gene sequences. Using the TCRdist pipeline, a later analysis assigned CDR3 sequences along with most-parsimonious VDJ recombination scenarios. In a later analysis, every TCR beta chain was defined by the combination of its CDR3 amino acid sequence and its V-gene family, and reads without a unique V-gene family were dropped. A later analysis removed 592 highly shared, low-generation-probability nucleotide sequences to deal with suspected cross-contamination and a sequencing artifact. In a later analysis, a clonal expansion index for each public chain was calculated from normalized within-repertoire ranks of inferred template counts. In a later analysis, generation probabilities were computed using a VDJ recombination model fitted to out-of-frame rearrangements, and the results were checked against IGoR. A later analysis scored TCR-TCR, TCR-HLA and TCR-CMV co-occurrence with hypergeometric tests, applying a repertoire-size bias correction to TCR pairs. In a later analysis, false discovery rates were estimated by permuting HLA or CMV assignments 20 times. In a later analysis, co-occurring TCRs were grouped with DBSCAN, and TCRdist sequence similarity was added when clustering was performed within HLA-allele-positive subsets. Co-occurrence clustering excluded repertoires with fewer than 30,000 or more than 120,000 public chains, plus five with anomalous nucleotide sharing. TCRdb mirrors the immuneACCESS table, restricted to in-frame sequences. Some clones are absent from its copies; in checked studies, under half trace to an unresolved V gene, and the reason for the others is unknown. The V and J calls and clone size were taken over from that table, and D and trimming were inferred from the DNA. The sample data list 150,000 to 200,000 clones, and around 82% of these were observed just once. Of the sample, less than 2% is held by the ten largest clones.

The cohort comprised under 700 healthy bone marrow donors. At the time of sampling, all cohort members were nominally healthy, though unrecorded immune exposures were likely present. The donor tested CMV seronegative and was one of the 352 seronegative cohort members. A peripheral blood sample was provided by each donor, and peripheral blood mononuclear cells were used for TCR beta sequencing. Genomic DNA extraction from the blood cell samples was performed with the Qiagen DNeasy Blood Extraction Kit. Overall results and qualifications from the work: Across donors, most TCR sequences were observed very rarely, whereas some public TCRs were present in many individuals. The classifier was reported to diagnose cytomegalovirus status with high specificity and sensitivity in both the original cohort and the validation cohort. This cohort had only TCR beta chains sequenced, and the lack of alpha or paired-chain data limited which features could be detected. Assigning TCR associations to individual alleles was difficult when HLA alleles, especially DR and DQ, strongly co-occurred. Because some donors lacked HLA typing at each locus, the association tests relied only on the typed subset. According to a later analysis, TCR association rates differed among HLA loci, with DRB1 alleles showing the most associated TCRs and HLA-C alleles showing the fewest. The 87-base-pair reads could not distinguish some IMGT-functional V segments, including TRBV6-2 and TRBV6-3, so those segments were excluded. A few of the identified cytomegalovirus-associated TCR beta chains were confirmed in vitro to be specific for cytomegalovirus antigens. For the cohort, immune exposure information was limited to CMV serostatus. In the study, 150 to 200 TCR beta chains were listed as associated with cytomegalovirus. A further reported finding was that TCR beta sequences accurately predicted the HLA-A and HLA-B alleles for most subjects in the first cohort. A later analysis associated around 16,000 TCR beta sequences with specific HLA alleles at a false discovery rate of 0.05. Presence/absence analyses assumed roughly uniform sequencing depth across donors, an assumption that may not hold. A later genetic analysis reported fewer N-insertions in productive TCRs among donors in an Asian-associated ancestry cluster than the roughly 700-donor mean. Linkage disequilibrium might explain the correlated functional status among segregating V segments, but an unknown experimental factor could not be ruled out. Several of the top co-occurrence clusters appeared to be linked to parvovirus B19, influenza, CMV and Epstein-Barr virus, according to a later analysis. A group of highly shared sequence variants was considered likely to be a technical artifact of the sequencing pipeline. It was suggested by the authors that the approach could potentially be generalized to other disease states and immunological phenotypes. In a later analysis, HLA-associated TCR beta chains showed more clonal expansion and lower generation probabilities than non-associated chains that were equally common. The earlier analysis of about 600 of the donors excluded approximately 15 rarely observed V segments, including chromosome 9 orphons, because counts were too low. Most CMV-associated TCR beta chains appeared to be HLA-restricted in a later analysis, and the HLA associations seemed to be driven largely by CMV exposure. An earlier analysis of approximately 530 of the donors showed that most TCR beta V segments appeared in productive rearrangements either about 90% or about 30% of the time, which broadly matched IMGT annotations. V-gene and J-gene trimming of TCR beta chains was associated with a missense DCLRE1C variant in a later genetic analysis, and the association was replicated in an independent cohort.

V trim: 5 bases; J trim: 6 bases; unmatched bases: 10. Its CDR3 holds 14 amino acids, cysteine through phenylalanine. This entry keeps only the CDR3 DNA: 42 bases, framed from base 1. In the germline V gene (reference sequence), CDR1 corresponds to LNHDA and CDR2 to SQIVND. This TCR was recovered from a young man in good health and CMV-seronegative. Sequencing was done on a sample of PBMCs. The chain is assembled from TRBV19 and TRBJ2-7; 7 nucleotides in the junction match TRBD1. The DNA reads TGTGCCAGTAGTGTGAGAGACAGGGATTCCGAGCAGTACTTC. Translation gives CASSVRDRDSEQYF.